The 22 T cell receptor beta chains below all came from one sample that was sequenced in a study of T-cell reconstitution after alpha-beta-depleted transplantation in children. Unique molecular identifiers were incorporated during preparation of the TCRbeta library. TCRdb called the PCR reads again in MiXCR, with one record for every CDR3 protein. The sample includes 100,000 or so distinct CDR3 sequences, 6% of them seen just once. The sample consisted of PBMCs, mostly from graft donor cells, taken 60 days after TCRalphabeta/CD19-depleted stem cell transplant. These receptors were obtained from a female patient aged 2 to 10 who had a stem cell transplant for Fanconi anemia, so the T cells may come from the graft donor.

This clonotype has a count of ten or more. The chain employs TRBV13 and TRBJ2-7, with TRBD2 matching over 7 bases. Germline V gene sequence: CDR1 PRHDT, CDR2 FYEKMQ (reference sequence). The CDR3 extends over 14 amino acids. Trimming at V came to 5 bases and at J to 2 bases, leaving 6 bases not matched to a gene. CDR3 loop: CASSAWGGAYEQYF. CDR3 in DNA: TGTGCCAGCAGCGCCTGGGGGGGTGCCTACGAGCAGTACTTC.

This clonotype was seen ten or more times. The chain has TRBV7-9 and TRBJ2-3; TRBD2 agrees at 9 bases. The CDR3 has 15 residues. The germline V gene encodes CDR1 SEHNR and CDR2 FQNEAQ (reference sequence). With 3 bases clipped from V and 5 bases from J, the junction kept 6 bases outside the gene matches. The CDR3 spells CASSFLAGDEDTQYF. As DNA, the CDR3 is TGTGCCAGCAGCTTCTTAGCGGGAGATGAAGATACGCAGTATTTT.

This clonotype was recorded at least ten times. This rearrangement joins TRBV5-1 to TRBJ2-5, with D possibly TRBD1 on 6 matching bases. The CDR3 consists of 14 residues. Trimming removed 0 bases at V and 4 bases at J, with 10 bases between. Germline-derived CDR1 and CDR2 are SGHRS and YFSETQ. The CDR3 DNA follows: TGCGCCAGCAGCTTGGGACAGGCCCGAGAGACCCAGTACTTC. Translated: CASSLGQARETQYF.

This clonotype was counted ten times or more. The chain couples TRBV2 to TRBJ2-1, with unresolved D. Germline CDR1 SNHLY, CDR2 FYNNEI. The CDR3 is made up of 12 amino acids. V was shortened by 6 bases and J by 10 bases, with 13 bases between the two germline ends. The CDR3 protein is CASRASQGEQFF. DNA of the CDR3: TGTGCCAGCAGGGCTAGTCAAGGAGAGCAGTTCTTC.

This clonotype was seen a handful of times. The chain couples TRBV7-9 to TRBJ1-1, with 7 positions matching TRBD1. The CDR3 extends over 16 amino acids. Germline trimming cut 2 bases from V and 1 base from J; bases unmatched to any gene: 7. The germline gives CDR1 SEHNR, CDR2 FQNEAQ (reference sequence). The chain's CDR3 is CASSLYPGQPNTEAFF. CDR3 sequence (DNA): TGTGCCAGCAGCTTATATCCGGGACAGCCGAACACTGAAGCTTTCTTT. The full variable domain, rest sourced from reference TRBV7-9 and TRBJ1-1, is DTGVSQNPRHKITKRGQNVTFRCDPISEHNRLYWYRQTLGQGPEFLTYFQNEAQLEKSRLLSDRFSAERPKGSFSTLEIQRTEQGDSAMYLCASSLYPGQPNTEAFFGQGTRLTVV.

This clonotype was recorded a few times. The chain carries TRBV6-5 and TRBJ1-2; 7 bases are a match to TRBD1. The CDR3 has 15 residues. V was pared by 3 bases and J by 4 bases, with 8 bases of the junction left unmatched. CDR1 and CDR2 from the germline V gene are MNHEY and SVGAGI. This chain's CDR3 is CASSYLLTGLYGYTF. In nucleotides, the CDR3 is TGTGCCAGCAGTTATCTTCTGACAGGGCTCTATGGCTACACCTTC.

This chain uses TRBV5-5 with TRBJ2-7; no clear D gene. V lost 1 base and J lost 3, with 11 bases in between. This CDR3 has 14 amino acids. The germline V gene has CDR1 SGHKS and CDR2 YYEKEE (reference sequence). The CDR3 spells CASSLLRTGYEQYF. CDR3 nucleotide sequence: TGTGCCAGCAGCTTGTTAAGAACCGGCTACGAGCAGTACTTC. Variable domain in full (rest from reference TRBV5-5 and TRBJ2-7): DAGVTQSPTHLIKTRGQQVTLRCSPISGHKSVSWYQQVLGQGPQFIFQYYEKEERGRGNFPDRFSARQFPNYSSELNVNALLLGDSALYLCASSLLRTGYEQYFGPGTRLTVT.

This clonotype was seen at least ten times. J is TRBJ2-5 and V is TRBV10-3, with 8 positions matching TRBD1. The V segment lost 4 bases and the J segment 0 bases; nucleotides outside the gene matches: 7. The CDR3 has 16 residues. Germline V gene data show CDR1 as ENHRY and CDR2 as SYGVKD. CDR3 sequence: CAISAGTGQYQETQYF. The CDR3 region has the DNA TGTGCCATCAGTGCCGGGACAGGACAATACCAAGAGACCCAGTACTTC.

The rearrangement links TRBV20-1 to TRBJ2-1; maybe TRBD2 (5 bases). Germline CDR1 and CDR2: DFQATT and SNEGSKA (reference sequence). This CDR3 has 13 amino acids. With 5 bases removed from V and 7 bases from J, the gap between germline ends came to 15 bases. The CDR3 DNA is TGCAGTGCTTCCGGACTTTTAGGGAATGAGCAGTTCTTC. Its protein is CSASGLLGNEQFF.

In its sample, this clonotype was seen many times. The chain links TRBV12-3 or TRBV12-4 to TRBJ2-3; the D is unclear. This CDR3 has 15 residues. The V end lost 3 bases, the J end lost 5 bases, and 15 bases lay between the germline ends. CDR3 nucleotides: TGTGCCAGCAGTTTTTTTTCGGCGTGGGGAGATACGCAGTATTTT. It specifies CASSFFSAWGDTQYF.

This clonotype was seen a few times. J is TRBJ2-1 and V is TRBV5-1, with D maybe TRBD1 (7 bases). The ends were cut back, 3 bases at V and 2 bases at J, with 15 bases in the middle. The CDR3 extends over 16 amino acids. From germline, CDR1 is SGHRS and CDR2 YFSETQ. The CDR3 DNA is TGCGCCAGCAGCTGGAGGGACAGCCTAACCTACAATGAGCAGTTCTTC. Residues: CASSWRDSLTYNEQFF.

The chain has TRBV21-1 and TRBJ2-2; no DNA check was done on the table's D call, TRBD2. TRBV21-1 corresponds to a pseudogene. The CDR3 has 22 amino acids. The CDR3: CASSKVQDWTSGGAKDTGELFF. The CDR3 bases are TGTGCCAGCAGCAAAGTTCAAGACTGGACTAGCGGGGGGGCTAAGGACACCGGGGAGCTGTTTTTT.

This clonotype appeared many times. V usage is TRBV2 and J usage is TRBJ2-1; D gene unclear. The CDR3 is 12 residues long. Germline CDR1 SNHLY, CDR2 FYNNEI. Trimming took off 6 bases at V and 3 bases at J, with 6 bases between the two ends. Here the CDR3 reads CASRAGYNEQFF. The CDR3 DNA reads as TGTGCCAGCAGAGCTGGCTACAATGAGCAGTTCTTC.

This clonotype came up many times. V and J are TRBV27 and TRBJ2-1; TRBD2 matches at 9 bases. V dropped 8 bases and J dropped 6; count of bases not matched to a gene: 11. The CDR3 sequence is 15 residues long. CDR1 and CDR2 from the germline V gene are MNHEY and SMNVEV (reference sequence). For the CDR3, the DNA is TGTGCCAGCGAGCGATGGCGGGAGGGCCGCAATGAGCAGTTCTTC. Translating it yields CASERWREGRNEQFF.

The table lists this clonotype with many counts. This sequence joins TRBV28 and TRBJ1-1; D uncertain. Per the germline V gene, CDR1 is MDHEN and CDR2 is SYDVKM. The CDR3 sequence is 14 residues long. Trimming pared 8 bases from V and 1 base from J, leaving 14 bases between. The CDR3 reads CASGTPASNTEAFF. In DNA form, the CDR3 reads TGTGCCAGCGGTACCCCCGCTTCGAACACTGAAGCTTTCTTT. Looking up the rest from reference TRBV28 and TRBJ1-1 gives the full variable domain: DVKVTQSSRYLVKRTGEKVFLECVQDMDHENMFWYRQDPGLGLRLIYFSYDVKMKEKGDIPEGYSVSREKKERFSLILESASTNQTSMYLCASGTPASNTEAFFGQGTRLTVV.

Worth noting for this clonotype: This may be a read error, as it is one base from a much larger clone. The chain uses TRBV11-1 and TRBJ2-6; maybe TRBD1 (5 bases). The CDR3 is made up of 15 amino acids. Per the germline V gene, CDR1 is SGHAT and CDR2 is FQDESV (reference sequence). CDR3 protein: CASSSRFSGADVLTF. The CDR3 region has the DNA TGTGCCAGCAGCTCCCGGTTCTCTGGGGCCGACGTCCTGACTTTC.

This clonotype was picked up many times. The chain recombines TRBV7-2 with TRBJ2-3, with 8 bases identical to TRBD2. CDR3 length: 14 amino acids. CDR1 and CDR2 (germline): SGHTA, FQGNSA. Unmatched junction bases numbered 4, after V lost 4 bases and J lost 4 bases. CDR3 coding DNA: TGTGCCAGCAGCTCCCGGGGGGGTCCAGATACGCAGTATTTT. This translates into CASSSRGGPDTQYF.

CDR3 residues: CASSLAGGYQETQYF. In DNA, the CDR3 is TGCGCCAGCAGCTTAGCGGGGGGGTACCAAGAGACCCAGTACTTC. V usage is TRBV5-1 and J usage is TRBJ2-5, with 10 bases that match TRBD2. Trimming at V came to 2 bases and at J to 0 bases, leaving 1 base not matched to a gene. The CDR3 spans 15 residues. Germline lookup yields CDR1 SGHRS and CDR2 YFSETQ.

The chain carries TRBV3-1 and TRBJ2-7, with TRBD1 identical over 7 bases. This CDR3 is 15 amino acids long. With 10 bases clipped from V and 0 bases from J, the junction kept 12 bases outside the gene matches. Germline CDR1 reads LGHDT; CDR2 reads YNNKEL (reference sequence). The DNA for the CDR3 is TGTGCCACCTCTCACCGGGACAGAAGCTCCTACGAGCAGTACTTC. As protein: CATSHRDRSSYEQYF.

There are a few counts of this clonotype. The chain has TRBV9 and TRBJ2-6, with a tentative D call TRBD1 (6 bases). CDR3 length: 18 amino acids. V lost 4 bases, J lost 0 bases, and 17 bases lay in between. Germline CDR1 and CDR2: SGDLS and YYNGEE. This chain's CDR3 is CASSLSGVPSSGANVLTF. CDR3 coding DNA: TGTGCCAGCAGCCTATCAGGGGTTCCCAGCTCTGGGGCCAACGTCCTGACTTTC.

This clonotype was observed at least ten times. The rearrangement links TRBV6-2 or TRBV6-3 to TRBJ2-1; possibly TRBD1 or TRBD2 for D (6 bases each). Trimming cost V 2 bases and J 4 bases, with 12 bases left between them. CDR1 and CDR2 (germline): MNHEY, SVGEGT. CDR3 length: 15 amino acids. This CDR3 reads CASSYGWRGYNEQFF. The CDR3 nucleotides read TGTGCCAGCAGTTACGGGTGGAGGGGGTACAATGAGCAGTTCTTC.

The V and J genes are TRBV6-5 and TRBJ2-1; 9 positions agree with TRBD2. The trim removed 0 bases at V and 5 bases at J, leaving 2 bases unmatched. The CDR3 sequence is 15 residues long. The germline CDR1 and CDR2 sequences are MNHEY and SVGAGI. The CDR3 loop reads CASSYSAGGNNEQFF. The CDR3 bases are TGTGCCAGCAGTTACTCGGCGGGAGGGAACAATGAGCAGTTCTTC.